The clone carrying this T cell receptor (beta chain) was counted a few times. Its cognate antigen is unknown. This CDR3 region has 11 residues. Germline V lookup: CDR1 SQVTM, CDR2 ANQGSEA. V lost 7 bases to trimming and J lost 4 bases, with 11 bases between them. This sample was taken from a study of beta chain features in type 1 diabetes. The study, taken as a whole, reports: VDJ junctions from patients with type 1 diabetes contained fewer insertions and more deletions.

The whole isolated RNA underwent reverse transcription, so sequencing captured expressed TCRB transcripts. Sequencing used immunoSEQ multiplex PCR; TCRdb keeps in-frame clones, though not all of them. The profile shows 130,000 to 150,000 clones, around a tenth of them singletons. The sequenced sample consisted of central memory CD4+ T cells from blood. The chain combines TRBV29-1 with TRBJ2-7; possible D gene TRBD1, 5 bases. The receptor's source is a man aged 18 to 29 in good health. CDR3 sequence (DNA): TGCAGCGCCAGCAACAGGTACGAGCAGTACTTC. This sequence encodes CSASNRYEQYF.